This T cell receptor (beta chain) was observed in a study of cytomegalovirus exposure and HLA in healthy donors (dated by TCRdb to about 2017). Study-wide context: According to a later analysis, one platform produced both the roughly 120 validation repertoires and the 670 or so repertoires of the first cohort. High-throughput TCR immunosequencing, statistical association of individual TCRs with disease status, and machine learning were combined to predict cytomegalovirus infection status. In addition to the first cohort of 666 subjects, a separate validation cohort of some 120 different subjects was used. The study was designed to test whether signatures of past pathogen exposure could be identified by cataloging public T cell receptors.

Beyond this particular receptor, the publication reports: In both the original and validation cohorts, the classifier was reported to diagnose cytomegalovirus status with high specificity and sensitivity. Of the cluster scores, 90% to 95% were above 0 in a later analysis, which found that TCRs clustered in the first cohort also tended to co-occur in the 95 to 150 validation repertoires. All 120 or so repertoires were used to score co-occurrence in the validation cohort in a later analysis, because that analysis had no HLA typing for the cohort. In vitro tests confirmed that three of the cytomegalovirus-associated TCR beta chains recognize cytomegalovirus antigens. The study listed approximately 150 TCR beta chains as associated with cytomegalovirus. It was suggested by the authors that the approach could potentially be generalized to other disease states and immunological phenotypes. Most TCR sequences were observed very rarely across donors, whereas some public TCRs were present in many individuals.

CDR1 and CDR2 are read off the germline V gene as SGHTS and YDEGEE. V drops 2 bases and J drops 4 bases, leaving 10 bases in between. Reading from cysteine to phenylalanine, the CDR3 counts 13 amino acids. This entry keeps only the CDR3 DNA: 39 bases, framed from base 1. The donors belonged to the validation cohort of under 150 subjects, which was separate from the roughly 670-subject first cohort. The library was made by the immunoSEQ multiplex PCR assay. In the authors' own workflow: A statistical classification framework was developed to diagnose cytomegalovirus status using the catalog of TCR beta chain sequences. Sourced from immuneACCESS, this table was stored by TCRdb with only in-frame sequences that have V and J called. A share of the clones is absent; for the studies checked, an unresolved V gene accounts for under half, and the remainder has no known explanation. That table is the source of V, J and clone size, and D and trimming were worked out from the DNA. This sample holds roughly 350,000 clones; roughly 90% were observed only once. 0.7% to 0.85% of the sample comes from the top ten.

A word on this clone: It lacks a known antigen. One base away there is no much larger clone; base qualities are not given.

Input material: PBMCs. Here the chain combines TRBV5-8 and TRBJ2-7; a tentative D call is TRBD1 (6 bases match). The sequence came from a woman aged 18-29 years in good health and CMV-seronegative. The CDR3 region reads CASSFEGGYEQYF. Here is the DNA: TGTGCCAGCAGCTTTGAAGGGGGTTACGAGCAGTACTTC.